Below are 28 T cell receptor beta chains sequenced from a single sample in a study of cytomegalovirus exposure and HLA in healthy donors. Researchers ran the PCR with 60 Vbeta and 13 Jbeta primers. Assay: immunoSEQ multiplex PCR; the TCRdb copy retains only in-frame clones and omits some. The table records tens of thousands of clones, roughly 79% of them present only once. Sequenced material: PBMCs. Receptors were obtained from a middle-aged woman in good health and CMV-seronegative.

This clone was counted between two and nine times. The J gene is TRBJ1-6, the V gene TRBV13, with 7 bases lining up with TRBD1. CDR3 size: 14 residues. Looked up from germline, CDR1 is PRHDT and CDR2 is FYEKMQ (reference sequence). V trimming: 4 bases; J trimming: 14 bases; junction bases outside the gene matches: 11. The CDR3 region has the DNA TGTGCCAGCAGCTACCGACAGGGACTTAGGTCCCTCCACTTT. It translates to CASSYRQGLRSLHF.

This chain uses TRBV5-1 with TRBJ1-2; no definite D call. The germline V gene has CDR1 SGHRS and CDR2 YFSETQ. This CDR3 is 12 amino acids long. Trimming left V 4 bases short and J 3 bases short, with 7 bases between. CDR3 in DNA: TGCGCCAGCAGCGAGGGCCACTATGGCTACACCTTC. As protein: CASSEGHYGYTF.

This chain joins TRBV7-9 and TRBJ2-1; D gene uncertain. Trimming pared 1 base from V and 9 bases from J, leaving 7 bases between. The germline V gene encodes CDR1 SEHNR and CDR2 FQNEAQ (reference sequence). The CDR3 loop spans 12 amino acids. CDR3 nucleotide sequence: TGTGCCAGCAGCTTAGTTCACGGTGAGCAGTTCTTC. Translation: CASSLVHGEQFF.

This clone turned up a few times. The same CDR3 can be traced to other DNA sequences in this sample. This chain joins TRBV7-9 and TRBJ1-2; 10 bases align to TRBD1. V trimming: 3 bases; J trimming: 5 bases; junction bases outside the gene matches: 3. The germline V gene has CDR1 SEHNR and CDR2 FQNEAQ (reference sequence). This CDR3 is built from 14 residues. The CDR3: CASSFGTGDYGYTF. The CDR3 nucleotides read TGTGCCAGCAGCTTCGGGACAGGGGATTATGGCTACACCTTC. Together with reference TRBV7-9 and TRBJ1-2, the CDR3 gives the full variable domain: DTGVSQNPRHKITKRGQNVTFRCDPISEHNRLYWYRQTLGQGPEFLTYFQNEAQLEKSRLLSDRFSAERPKGSFSTLEIQRTEQGDSAMYLCASSFGTGDYGYTFGSGTRLTVV.

The chain uses TRBV6-5 and TRBJ1-5; the D is unclear. The CDR3 contains 15 residues. Looked up from germline, CDR1 is MNHEY and CDR2 is SVGAGI. V lost 7 bases and J lost 3, with 16 bases in between. CDR3 sequence (DNA): TGTGCCAGCAAAATCACGTACAGCCCCAATCAGCCCCAGCATTTT. This translates into CASKITYSPNQPQHF.

V and J are TRBV11-2 and TRBJ2-2; no definite D call. The CDR3 is 14 amino acids. Trimming shortened V by 5 bases and J by 1 base, and 8 bases separated the two germline ends. Germline CDR1 and CDR2: SGHAT and FQNNGV. The CDR3 spells CASSGVKNTGELFF. CDR3 in DNA: TGTGCCAGCAGCGGAGTAAAGAACACCGGGGAGCTGTTTTTT.

V gene TRBV2 combines with J gene TRBJ1-2, with 8 bases identical to TRBD1. Germline assignment: CDR1 SNHLY and CDR2 FYNNEI. V shed 1 base and J 5 bases; nucleotides not matched to a gene: 6. CDR3 size: 15 residues. The chain's CDR3 is CASSEGDRTKYGYTF. The DNA for the CDR3 is TGTGCCAGCAGTGAAGGGGACAGGACGAAATATGGCTACACCTTC.

This clone has only one observation. The V gene is TRBV2, the J gene TRBJ1-2, with D maybe TRBD1 (5 bases). This CDR3 is 14 amino acids long. CDR1 is SNHLY, CDR2 FYNNEI, per germline. V was cut by 6 bases and J by 0 bases, with 11 bases left in between. CDR3 protein: CASRVQVSNYGYTF. The CDR3 DNA reads as TGTGCCAGCAGAGTACAGGTTTCTAACTATGGCTACACCTTC.

This chain joins TRBV11-2 and TRBJ2-1, with 7 bases lining up with TRBD2. The germline CDR1 and CDR2 sequences are SGHAT and FQNNGV. The CDR3 has 15 amino acids. The J segment lost 7 bases and the V segment lost 6 bases, leaving 12 bases of the junction unmatched. The CDR3 coding sequence is TGTGCCAGCAGGTTCTCCGGGGGGACCGCGAATGAGCAGTTCTTC. It yields the protein CASRFSGGTANEQFF.

The genes are TRBV29-1 and TRBJ2-5; 7 bases are a match to TRBD1. Germline V gene data show CDR1 as SQVTM and CDR2 as ANQGSEA. This CDR3 is 14 amino acids long. Trimming cost V 3 bases and J 7 bases; bases outside gene matches: 11. DNA for the CDR3: TGCAGCGTTGACGAGACAGGGTATATGGGGACCCAGTACTTC. Amino acid sequence: CSVDETGYMGTQYF.

The chain joins TRBV13 to TRBJ1-4; D unresolved. Germline CDR1 is PRHDT and CDR2 is FYEKMQ (reference sequence). Trimming removed 5 bases from V and 1 base from J, with 14 bases in between. This CDR3 spans 16 amino acids. The CDR3 DNA reads TGTGCCAGCAGCGTAACACGGGGAATAACTAATGAAAAACTGTTTTTT. This sequence encodes CASSVTRGITNEKLFF.

This chain joins TRBV6-5 and TRBJ1-1, with TRBD1 matching over 7 bases. Germline lookup yields CDR1 MNHEY and CDR2 SVGAGI. The CDR3 contains 14 residues. Unmatched junction bases numbered 7, after V lost 6 bases and J lost 3 bases. CDR3 nucleotides: TGTGCCAGCAGAGATACAGGGGACGACACTGAAGCTTTCTTT. Protein sequence: CASRDTGDDTEAFF.

The V gene is TRBV29-1, the J gene TRBJ2-3, with D possibly matching TRBD2 (5 bases). CDR1 and CDR2 (germline): SQVTM, ANQGSEA. This CDR3 has 16 residues. V was clipped by 6 bases and J by 0 bases, with 19 bases between them. The CDR3 region has the DNA TGCAGCGTGGCAGGACTCCCGCGTACGAGCACAGATACGCAGTATTTT. Its protein product is CSVAGLPRTSTDTQYF.

The DNA for the CDR3 is TGTGCCAGCACCCCAGGGACAGGGACCTACGAGCAGTACTTC. Translation gives CASTPGTGTYEQYF. The chain uses TRBV6-5 and TRBJ2-7, with 9 positions matching TRBD1. Germline V CDR1 and CDR2: MNHEY, SVGAGI. The CDR3 is 14 amino acids. V gave up 7 bases and J gave up 2 bases; unmatched junction bases: 6.

This chain connects TRBV6-6 to TRBJ1-1, with D unclear. Trimming shortened V by 6 bases and J by 3 bases, and 14 bases separated the two germline ends. The CDR3 is 14 residues long. The germline CDR1 and CDR2 sequences are MNHNY and SVGAGI (reference sequence). CDR3 sequence: CASSLEDRDTEAFF. The CDR3 DNA is TGTGCCAGCAGCCTAGAGGATCGGGACACTGAAGCTTTCTTT.

Only one count was recorded for this clone. The chain joins TRBV4-1 to TRBJ1-5; possible D gene TRBD1, 5 bases. Germline V CDR1 and CDR2: MGHRA, YSYEKL. V was shortened by 3 bases and J by 0 bases, with 15 bases between the two germline ends. The CDR3 sequence is 17 residues long. CDR3 in DNA: TGCGCCAGCAGCCAGGCTGGGACTCTTGGTAGCAATCAGCCCCAGCATTTT. Its translation: CASSQAGTLGSNQPQHF.

The chain uses TRBV5-1 and TRBJ1-1; 7 bases fit TRBD1. Unmatched junction bases numbered 5, after V lost 0 bases and J lost 0 bases. Germline-derived CDR1 and CDR2 are SGHRS and YFSETQ. This CDR3 has 16 amino acids. CDR3 protein: CASSLAPTGMNTEAFF. CDR3 bases: TGCGCCAGCAGCTTGGCCCCGACAGGGATGAACACTGAAGCTTTCTTT.

The V call is TRBV15, the J call TRBJ1-2, with 7 bases lining up with TRBD1. With V trimmed by 1 base and J by 8 bases, 10 bases remained unmatched. CDR1 is LNHNV and CDR2 is YYDKDF in the germline V gene (reference sequence). This CDR3 contains 15 residues. Written as DNA, the CDR3 is TGTGCCACCAGCAGAGTTCAGGGGGTCGGGGGAGGCTACACCTTC. Translated: CATSRVQGVGGGYTF.

J is TRBJ2-6 and V is TRBV9, with TRBD1 as a possible D gene (6 bases). The CDR3 length is 17 residues. Germline CDR1 reads SGDLS; CDR2 reads YYNGEE. Between the trimmed V and J ends, which lost 0 bases and 2 bases, there was a span of 12 bases. Here the CDR3 DNA reads TGTGCCAGCAGCGTAGAGCAGGGGCAAGCTGGGGCCAACGTCCTGACTTTC. Its translation: CASSVEQGQAGANVLTF.

This sequence joins TRBV27 and TRBJ1-1; no clear D gene. The germline V gene has CDR1 MNHEY and CDR2 SMNVEV (reference sequence). CDR3 length: 13 amino acids. V lost 6 bases and J lost 0, with 8 bases in between. CDR3 in DNA: TGTGCCAGCAGAGGCGGGATGAACACTGAAGCTTTCTTT. This sequence encodes CASRGGMNTEAFF.

In this sample, this clone turned up once. The DNA of the CDR3 is TGCGCCAGCAGCTTAGCGGGGGGCCCTCCCACAGATACGCAGTATTTT. Translated, it gives CASSLAGGPPTDTQYF. This chain links TRBV5-1 with TRBJ2-3; 9 bases agree with TRBD2. The germline gives CDR1 SGHRS, CDR2 YFSETQ. The CDR3 is made up of 16 amino acids. J lost 2 bases, V lost 2 bases, and 6 bases had no gene match.

The chain recombines TRBV19 with TRBJ2-2; 8 bases align to TRBD1. The CDR3 runs to 14 residues. V dropped 9 bases and J dropped 7; count of bases not matched to a gene: 10. Germline V CDR1 and CDR2: LNHDA, SQIVND (reference sequence). CDR3 protein: CASKRQGLGGELFF. The CDR3 DNA reads TGTGCCAGCAAGAGACAGGGGTTGGGCGGGGAGCTGTTTTTT.

This clone was seen a single time. CDR3 nucleotide sequence: TGTGCCAGCAGTGAGGCGGGGGGGGAGTGGGGTGAAAAACTGTTTTTT. It specifies CASSEAGGEWGEKLFF. This rearrangement joins TRBV25-1 to TRBJ1-4; a weak D match, TRBD1 (5 bases). The V end lost 3 bases, the J end lost 7 bases, and 18 bases lay between the germline ends. The CDR3 has 16 residues. CDR1 is MGHDK and CDR2 is SYGVNS in the germline V gene. The whole variable domain, remainder taken from reference TRBV25-1 and TRBJ1-4, is EADIYQTPRYLVIGTGKKITLECSQTMGHDKMYWYQQDPGMELHLIHYSYGVNSTEKGDLSSESTVSRIRTEHFPLTLESARPSHTSQYLCASSEAGGEWGEKLFFGSGTQLSVL.

The chain is built from TRBV28 and TRBJ2-1; possibly TRBD2 for D (7 bases). Germline V lookup: CDR1 MDHEN, CDR2 SYDVKM. The length of the CDR3 is 15 residues. The V gene lost 7 bases and the J gene lost 8 bases, with 21 bases spanning the gap. The CDR3 sequence is CASTDRGAGKDEQFF. The DNA for the CDR3 is TGTGCCAGCACTGATCGGGGGGCCGGGAAGGATGAGCAGTTCTTC.

This sequence joins TRBV15 and TRBJ2-1; no firm D call. Trimming pared 1 base from V and 0 bases from J, leaving 7 bases between. CDR3 length: 15 residues. Germline values: CDR1 LNHNV, CDR2 YYDKDF (reference sequence). This chain's CDR3 is CATSRGRSSYNEQFF. The DNA for the CDR3 is TGTGCCACCAGCAGAGGACGGAGCTCCTACAATGAGCAGTTCTTC.

The chain is built from TRBV5-1 and TRBJ2-2; 8 nucleotides match TRBD1. CDR1 SGHRS and CDR2 YFSETQ come from the germline V gene. The CDR3 is 16 residues long. Trimming cost V 4 bases and J 2 bases; bases outside gene matches: 7. The CDR3 DNA follows: TGCGCCAGCAGCCTTCGGACAGGGACCAACACCGGGGAGCTGTTTTTT. Its protein is CASSLRTGTNTGELFF.

This clone was picked up a small number of times. The genes are TRBV6-1 and TRBJ1-4; weak D call: TRBD1 (5 bases). The CDR3 covers 15 residues. The germline gives CDR1 MNHNS, CDR2 SASEGT. Trimming cost V 2 bases and J 7 bases, with 14 bases left between them. The CDR3 nucleotides read TGTGCCAGCAGTGAAATGGGGCAGTTTGGTGAAAAACTGTTTTTT. It encodes CASSEMGQFGEKLFF.

The gene calls are TRBV5-1 and TRBJ1-2; 12 nucleotides agree with TRBD1. Per the germline V gene, CDR1 is SGHRS and CDR2 is YFSETQ. V shed 5 bases, J shed 7 bases, and the junction held 6 bases outside the gene matches. This CDR3 is 14 amino acids long. The CDR3 region is CASSEGTGGVGYTF. As DNA, the CDR3 is TGCGCCAGCAGTGAGGGGACAGGGGGCGTTGGCTACACCTTC.